These T cell receptor beta chains were read from a single sample in a study of beta chain features in type 1 diabetes. Sequencing used immunoSEQ multiplex PCR; TCRdb keeps in-frame clones, though not all of them. The sample consists of about 650,000 clones, 9.5% to 15% of them appearing once. The material sequenced was naive CD4+ T cells from blood. These receptors were obtained from a man aged 25-45 years with type 1 diabetes. Both conserved end residues are part of each CDR3. The D gene is left open where the match is weak. Size values are once, few and many counts, or a class for expanded clones, and some rows have none.

>TRBJ1-6|TRBV13|few|.
CASMGGENSPLHF
TGTGCCAGCATGGGCGGGGAGAATTCACCCCTCCACTTT
>TRBJ1-2|TRBV20-1|.|.
CSARSGDGYTF
TGCAGTGCTAGATCTGGGGATGGCTACACCTTC
>TRBJ1-6|TRBV11-2|few|.
CASRTAGGPSSPLHF
TGTGCCAGCAGGACCGCTGGGGGGCCATCGTCCCCCCTCCACTTT
>TRBJ2-5|TRBV7-2|.|TRBD2
CASSLAGTSGGTIQETQYF
TGTGCCAGCAGCTTAGCCGGGACTAGCGGGGGGACAATTCAAGAGACCCAGTACTTC
>TRBJ1-5|TRBV29-1|few|.
CSVSDEGNQPQHF
TGCAGCGTATCTGATGAGGGCAATCAGCCCCAGCATTTT
>TRBJ1-1|TRBV7-2|few|.
CASSPGHRNTEAFF
TGTGCCAGCAGCCCAGGACACCGGAACACTGAAGCTTTCTTT
>TRBJ1-1|TRBV9|few|TRBD1
CASSTGQGGTEAFF
TGTGCCAGCAGCACAGGACAGGGGGGCACTGAAGCTTTCTTT
>TRBJ1-2|TRBV28|few|.
CAIYRENYGYTF
TGTGCCATATACAGGGAGAACTATGGCTACACCTTC
>TRBJ1-2|TRBV27|.|.
CASSSGRAQIFGYTF
TGTGCCAGCAGTTCGGGCAGGGCTCAAATCTTTGGCTACACCTTC
>TRBJ1-4|TRBV7-2|.|.
CASSLVVQGGEKLFF
TGTGCCAGCAGCTTAGTGGTCCAGGGAGGAGAAAAACTGTTTTTT
>TRBJ2-1|TRBV6-5|few|.
CASSYSGVYNEQFF
TGTGCCAGCAGTTACTCCGGGGTCTACAATGAGCAGTTCTTC
>TRBJ2-7|TRBV7-9|few|TRBD1
CASSVTGGSGSYEQYF
TGTGCCAGCAGCGTAACAGGGGGATCAGGTTCCTACGAGCAGTACTTC
>TRBJ2-2|TRBV25-1|few|.
CASSRGRTNTGELFF
TGTGCCAGCAGCCGCGGACGGACGAACACCGGGGAGCTGTTTTTT
>TRBJ2-1|TRBV9|.|TRBD2
CASSPSGGVDNEQFF
TGTGCCAGCAGCCCTAGCGGGGGTGTTGACAATGAGCAGTTCTTC
>TRBJ1-6|TRBV18|.|TRBD1
CASSSGTDNSPLHF
TGTGCCAGCTCAAGCGGGACAGATAATTCACCCCTCCACTTT
>TRBJ2-2|TRBV9|few|.
CASRKLGDTGELFF
TGTGCCAGCAGGAAACTAGGCGACACCGGGGAGCTGTTTTTT
>TRBJ2-7|TRBV5-1|few|TRBD1
CASSDIRDRTYEQYF
TGCGCCAGCAGCGACATCCGGGACAGAACCTACGAGCAGTACTTC
>TRBJ1-2|TRBV6-5|.|.
CASSLRHLQGNYGYTF
TGTGCCAGCAGTTTAAGGCACCTACAGGGCAACTATGGCTACACCTTC
>TRBJ2-3|TRBV10-3|.|TRBD2
CAISESKGGVGDTQYF
TGTGCCATCAGTGAGTCGAAGGGAGGGGTAGGAGATACGCAGTATTTT
>TRBJ1-1|TRBV7-3|few|TRBD1
CASSPSGGLNTEAFF
TGTGCCAGCAGCCCGTCAGGGGGGCTGAACACTGAAGCTTTCTTT
>TRBJ1-5|TRBV5-6|few|.
CASSRWEGFSNQPQHF
TGTGCCAGCAGCCGTTGGGAGGGGTTTAGCAATCAGCCCCAGCATTTT
>TRBJ1-4|TRBV6-1|.|.
CASSEVRGLGEKLFF
TGTGCCAGCAGTGAAGTGAGAGGGCTCGGTGAAAAACTGTTTTTT
>TRBJ2-7|TRBV6-6|few|TRBD1
CASSNRGEAYEQYF
TGTGCCAGCAGTAACAGGGGAGAAGCCTACGAGCAGTACTTC
>TRBJ2-6|TRBV7-9|.|.
CASSLKRRGFVGGANVLTF
TGTGCCAGCAGCTTGAAGCGACGGGGATTCGTCGGTGGGGCCAACGTCCTGACTTTC
>TRBJ2-3|TRBV10-3|.|TRBD2
CAISRTSGATDTQYF
TGTGCCATCAGCAGGACTAGCGGGGCCACAGATACGCAGTATTTT
>TRBJ1-3|TRBV11-3|.|.
CASSVTNSGNTIYF
TGTGCCAGCAGCGTCACCAACTCTGGAAACACCATATATTTT
>TRBJ1-1|TRBV7-9|few|TRBD1
CASSFGTAALEAFF
TGTGCCAGCAGCTTTGGGACAGCCGCGCTTGAAGCTTTCTTT
>TRBJ1-6|TRBV19|.|.
CASSIGVRQGRSPLHF
TGTGCCAGTAGTATAGGTGTACGCCAGGGCCGTTCACCCCTCCACTTT
>TRBJ1-2|TRBV6-5|few|TRBD1
CASSYRGPNYGYTF
TGTGCCAGCAGTTACAGGGGGCCTAACTATGGCTACACCTTC
>TRBJ1-3|TRBV2|few|.
CASRKVTSSGNTIYF
TGTGCCAGCAGGAAGGTGACGAGCTCTGGAAACACCATATATTTT
>TRBJ1-2|TRBV19|.|.
CASISGTSYGYTF
TGTGCCAGTATCTCCGGGACAAGCTATGGCTACACCTTC
>TRBJ2-7|TRBV27|few|TRBD1
CASSSYRGYEQYF
TGTGCCAGCAGTTCTTACAGGGGCTACGAGCAGTACTTC
>TRBJ1-2|TRBV7-9|few|TRBD1
CASSSTYAGTDYGYTF
TGTGCCAGCAGCTCAACCTACGCCGGGACAGACTATGGCTACACCTTC
>TRBJ1-3|TRBV15|few|.
CATSRDHGRNSGNTIYF
TGTGCCACCAGCAGAGATCACGGAAGAAACTCTGGAAACACCATATATTTT
>TRBJ1-4|TRBV9|few|.
CASSGDEKLFF
TGTGCCAGCAGCGGAGATGAAAAACTGTTTTTT
>TRBJ2-7|TRBV18|few|.
CASSRGAREQYF
TGTGCCAGCTCACGAGGGGCGCGGGAGCAGTACTTC